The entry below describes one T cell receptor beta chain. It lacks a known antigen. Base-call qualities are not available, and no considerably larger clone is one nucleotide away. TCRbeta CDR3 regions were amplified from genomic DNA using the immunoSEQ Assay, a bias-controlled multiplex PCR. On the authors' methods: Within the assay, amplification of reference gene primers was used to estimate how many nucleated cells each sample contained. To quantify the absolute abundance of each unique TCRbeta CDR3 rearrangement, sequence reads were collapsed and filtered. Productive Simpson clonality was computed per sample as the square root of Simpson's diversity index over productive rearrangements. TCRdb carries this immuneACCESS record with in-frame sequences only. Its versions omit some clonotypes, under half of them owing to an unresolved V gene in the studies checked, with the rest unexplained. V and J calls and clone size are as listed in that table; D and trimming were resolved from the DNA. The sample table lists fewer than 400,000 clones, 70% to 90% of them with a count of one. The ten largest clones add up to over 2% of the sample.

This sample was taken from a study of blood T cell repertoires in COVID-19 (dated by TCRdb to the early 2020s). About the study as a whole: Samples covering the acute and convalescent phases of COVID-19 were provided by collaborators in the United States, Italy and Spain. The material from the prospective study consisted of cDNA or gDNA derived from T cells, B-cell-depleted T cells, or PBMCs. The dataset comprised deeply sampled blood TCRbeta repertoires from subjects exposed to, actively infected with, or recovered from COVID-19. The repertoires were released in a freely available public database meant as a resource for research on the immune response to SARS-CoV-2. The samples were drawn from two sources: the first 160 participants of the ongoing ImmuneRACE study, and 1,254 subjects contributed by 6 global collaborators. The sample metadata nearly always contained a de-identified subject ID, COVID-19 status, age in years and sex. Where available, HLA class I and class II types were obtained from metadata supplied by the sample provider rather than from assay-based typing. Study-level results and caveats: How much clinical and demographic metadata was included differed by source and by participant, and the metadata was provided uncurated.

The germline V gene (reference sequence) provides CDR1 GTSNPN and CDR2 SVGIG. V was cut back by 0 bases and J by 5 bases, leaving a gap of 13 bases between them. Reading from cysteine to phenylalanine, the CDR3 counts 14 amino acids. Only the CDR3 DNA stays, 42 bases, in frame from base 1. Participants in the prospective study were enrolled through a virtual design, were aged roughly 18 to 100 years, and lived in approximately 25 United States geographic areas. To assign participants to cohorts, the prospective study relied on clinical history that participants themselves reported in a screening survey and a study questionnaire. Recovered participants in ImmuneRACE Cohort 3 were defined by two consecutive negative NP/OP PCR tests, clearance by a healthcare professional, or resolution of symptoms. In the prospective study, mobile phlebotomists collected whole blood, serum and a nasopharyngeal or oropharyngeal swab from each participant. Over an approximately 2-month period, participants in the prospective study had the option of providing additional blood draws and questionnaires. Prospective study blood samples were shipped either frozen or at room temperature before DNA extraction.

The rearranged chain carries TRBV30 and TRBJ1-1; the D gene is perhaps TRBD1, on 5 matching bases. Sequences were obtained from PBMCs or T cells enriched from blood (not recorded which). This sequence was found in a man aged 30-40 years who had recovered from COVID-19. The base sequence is TGTGCCTGGAGTGTACGTTCAGGGTGGACTGAAGCTTTCTTT. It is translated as CAWSVRSGWTEAFF.